Given below is one TCR beta chain in context. As yet, its antigen is unknown. The record originates from a study of cytomegalovirus exposure and HLA in healthy donors. General study results and limits: An Asian-associated ancestry cluster reportedly showed fewer N-insertions than the roughly 600-donor mean in a later analysis. In vitro, a few CMV-associated chains proved specific for CMV antigens.

With 60 Vbeta and 13 Jbeta primers, the PCR was carried out. Libraries were prepared by immunoSEQ multiplex PCR; TCRdb keeps only in-frame clonotypes and omits some of them. The sample contains some 160,000 clones, over 70% of which appear only once. V was clipped by 5 bases and J by 8 bases; unmatched bases: 11. CDR1 and CDR2 (germline): MNHNY, SVGAGI (reference sequence). The CDR3 runs 15 residues. The sample comprised PBMCs. The rearrangement uses TRBV6-6 and TRBJ1-4, with 7 bases that match TRBD1. The clonotype originates from a woman between 40 and 55 years old in good health and CMV-seropositive. The CDR3 DNA reads TGTGCCAGCAGTGATAAGGGGGCGAGAGGCGAAAAACTGTTTTTT. Translating gives CASSDKGARGEKLFF.